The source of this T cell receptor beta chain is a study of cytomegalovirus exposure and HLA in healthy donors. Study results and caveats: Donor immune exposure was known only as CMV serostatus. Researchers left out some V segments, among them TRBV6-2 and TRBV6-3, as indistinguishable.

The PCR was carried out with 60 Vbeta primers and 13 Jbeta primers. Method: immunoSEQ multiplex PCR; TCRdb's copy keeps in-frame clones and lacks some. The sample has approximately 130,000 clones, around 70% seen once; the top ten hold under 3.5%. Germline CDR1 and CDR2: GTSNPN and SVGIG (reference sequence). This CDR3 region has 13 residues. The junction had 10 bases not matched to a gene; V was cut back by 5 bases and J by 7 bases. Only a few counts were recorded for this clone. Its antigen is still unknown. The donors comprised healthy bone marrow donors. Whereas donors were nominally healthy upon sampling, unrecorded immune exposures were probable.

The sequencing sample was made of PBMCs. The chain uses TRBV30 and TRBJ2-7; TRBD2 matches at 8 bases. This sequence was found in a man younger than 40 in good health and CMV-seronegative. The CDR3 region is CAWLRRGGGEQYF. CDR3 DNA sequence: TGTGCCTGGCTGCGTAGAGGCGGGGGGGAGCAGTACTTC.